These 3 T cell receptor beta chains originate from one sample sequenced in a study of T cell responses to AZD1222 COVID-19 vaccine. Measured with immunoSEQ multiplex PCR; TCRdb has only the in-frame clones, and not every one. The sample yields about 92,000 clones, roughly 90% seen once. Sequenced material: peripheral blood, taken on day 0 of AZD1222 vaccination. The receptor set was obtained from an adult in good health.

This sequence joins TRBV6-2 or TRBV6-3 and TRBJ2-2; 8 bases fit TRBD2. V was pared by 1 base and J by 3 bases, with 10 bases of the junction left unmatched. The CDR3 has 18 amino acids. Looked up from germline, CDR1 is MNHEY and CDR2 is SVGEGT. CDR3 amino acids: CASSYLTSAGEYTGELFF. The CDR3 nucleotides are TGTGCCAGCAGTTACTTAACCTCAGCGGGAGAGTACACCGGGGAGCTGTTTTTT.

This chain links TRBV5-1 with TRBJ2-3; TRBD2 matches 11 bases. This CDR3 is built from 18 residues. In germline, CDR1 is SGHRS, CDR2 YFSETQ. Trimming removed 4 bases from V and 3 bases from J; junction bases left unmatched: 13. The CDR3 here is CASSKGSGRALITDTQYF. CDR3 DNA sequence: TGCGCCAGCAGCAAGGGTAGCGGGAGGGCCCTCATAACAGATACGCAGTATTTT.

V usage is TRBV24-1 and J usage is TRBJ1-2; D uncertain. This CDR3 comprises 15 residues. V was trimmed by 4 bases and J by 4 bases, leaving 15 bases between them. Germline lookup yields CDR1 KGHDR and CDR2 SFDVKD. DNA of the CDR3: TGTGCCACCAGTGAAGCCTCAACAGAACTCTATGGCTACACCTTC. Its protein product is CATSEASTELYGYTF.